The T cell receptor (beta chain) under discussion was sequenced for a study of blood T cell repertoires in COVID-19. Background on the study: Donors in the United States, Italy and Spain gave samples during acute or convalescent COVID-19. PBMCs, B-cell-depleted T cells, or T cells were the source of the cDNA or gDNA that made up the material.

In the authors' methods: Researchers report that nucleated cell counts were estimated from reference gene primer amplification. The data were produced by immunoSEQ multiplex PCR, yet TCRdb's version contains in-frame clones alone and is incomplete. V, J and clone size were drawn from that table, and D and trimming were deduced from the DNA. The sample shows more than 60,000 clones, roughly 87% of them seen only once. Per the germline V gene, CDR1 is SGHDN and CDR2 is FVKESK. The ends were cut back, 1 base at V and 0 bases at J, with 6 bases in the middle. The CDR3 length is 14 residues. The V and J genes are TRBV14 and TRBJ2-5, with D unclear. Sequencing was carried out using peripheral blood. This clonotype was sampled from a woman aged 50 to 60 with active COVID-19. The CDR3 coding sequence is TGTGCCAGCAGCCAAGGACAACACCAAGAGACCCAGTACTTC. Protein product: CASSQGQHQETQYF.